The sample holds a few counts of the clone carrying this TCR beta chain. Its antigen remains unidentified. Treatment indicated: oral pan-JAK inhibitor, 5-10 mg twice daily. The sample comes from a study of CD8+ T cells in alopecia areata. Study in general: It was oral tofacitinib, at 5 to 10 mg twice daily, that treated patients received.

After isolation, RNA underwent reverse transcription to generate cDNA as the sequencing template. Sequencing was performed with immunoSEQ multiplex PCR; in TCRdb, only in-frame clones are kept and a portion is missing. The sample includes about 190,000 clones, 55% to 70% seen only once; the top ten take about 0.65%. Whole-study findings and limits: Tofacitinib significantly decreased scalp clonality and expanded CD8+ clones among top 100.

The clonotype was recovered from a human donor with alopecia areata. The specimen comprised CD4+ T cells sorted from blood, sampled at week 4, from a patient treated with tofacitinib.

This CDR3 is CASSHRLAERTDTQYF. In DNA, the CDR3 is TGTGCCAGTAGCCACAGACTAGCGGAACGCACAGATACGCAGTATTTT. This sequence joins TRBV19 and TRBJ2-3; 9 bases line up with TRBD2. Trimming at V came to 6 bases and at J to 1 base, leaving 8 bases not matched to a gene. This CDR3 has 16 amino acids. Per the germline V gene, CDR1 is LNHDA and CDR2 is SQIVND (reference sequence).